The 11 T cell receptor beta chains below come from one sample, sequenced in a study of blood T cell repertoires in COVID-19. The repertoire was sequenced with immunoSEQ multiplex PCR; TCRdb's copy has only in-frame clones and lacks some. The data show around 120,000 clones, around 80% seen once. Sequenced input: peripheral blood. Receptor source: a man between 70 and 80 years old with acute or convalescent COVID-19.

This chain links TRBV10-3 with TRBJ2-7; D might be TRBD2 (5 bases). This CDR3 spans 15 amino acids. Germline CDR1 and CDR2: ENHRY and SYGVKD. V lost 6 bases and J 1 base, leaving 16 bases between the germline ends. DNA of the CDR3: TGTGCCATCAGCCCCGAACCCGGGATATCCTACGAGCAGTACTTC. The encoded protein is CAISPEPGISYEQYF.

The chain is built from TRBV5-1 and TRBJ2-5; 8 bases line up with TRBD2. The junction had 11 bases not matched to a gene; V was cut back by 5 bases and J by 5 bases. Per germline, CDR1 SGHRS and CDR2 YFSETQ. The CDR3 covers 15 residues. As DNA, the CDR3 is TGCGCCAGCAGACCCGGGGGGGCTAATTGGGAGACCCAGTACTTC. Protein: CASRPGGANWETQYF.

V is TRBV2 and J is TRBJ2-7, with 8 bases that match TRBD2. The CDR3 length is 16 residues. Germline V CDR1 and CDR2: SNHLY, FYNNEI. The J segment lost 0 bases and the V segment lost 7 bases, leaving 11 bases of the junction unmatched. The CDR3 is CASTPVRGASSYEQYF. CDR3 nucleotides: TGTGCCAGCACCCCGGTGCGGGGGGCAAGCTCCTACGAGCAGTACTTC.

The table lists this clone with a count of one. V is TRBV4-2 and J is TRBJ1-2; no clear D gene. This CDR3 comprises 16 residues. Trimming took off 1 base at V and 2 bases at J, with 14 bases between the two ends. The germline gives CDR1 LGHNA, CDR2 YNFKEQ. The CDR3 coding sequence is TGTGCCAGCAGCCAAGCCGCGGGCCTCCCCAACTATGGCTACACCTTC. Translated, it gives CASSQAAGLPNYGYTF.

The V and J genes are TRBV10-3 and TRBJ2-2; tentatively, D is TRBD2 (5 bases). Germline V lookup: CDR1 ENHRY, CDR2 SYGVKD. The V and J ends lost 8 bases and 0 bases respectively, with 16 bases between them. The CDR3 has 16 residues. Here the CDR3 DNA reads TGTGCCATCGGGCCGGCGAGCGGTACGAACACCGGGGAGCTGTTTTTT. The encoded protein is CAIGPASGTNTGELFF.

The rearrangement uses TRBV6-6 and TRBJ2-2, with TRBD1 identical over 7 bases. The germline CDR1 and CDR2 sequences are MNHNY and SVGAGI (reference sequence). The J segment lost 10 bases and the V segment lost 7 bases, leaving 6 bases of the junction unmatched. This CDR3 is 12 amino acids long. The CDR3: CASNHRGAELFF. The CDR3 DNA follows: TGTGCCAGCAACCACAGGGGCGCGGAGCTGTTTTTT.

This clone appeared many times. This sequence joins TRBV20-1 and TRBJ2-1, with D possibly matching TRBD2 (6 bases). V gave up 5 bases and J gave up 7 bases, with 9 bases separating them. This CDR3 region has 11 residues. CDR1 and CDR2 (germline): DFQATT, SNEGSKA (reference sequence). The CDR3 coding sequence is TGCAGTGCTGGGACTTTTAATGAGCAGTTCTTC. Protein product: CSAGTFNEQFF.

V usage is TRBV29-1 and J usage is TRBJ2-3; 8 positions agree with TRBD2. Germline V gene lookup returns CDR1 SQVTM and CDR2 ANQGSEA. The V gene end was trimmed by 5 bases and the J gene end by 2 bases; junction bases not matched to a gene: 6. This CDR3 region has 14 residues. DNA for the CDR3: TGCAGCGTTATAAGCGGGGGATACACAGATACGCAGTATTTT. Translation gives CSVISGGYTDTQYF.

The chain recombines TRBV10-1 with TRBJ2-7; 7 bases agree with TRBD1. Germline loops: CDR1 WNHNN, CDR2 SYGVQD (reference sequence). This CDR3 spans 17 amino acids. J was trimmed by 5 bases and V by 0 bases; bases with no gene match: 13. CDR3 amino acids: CASSESRTGPFLDEQYF. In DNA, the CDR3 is TGCGCCAGCAGTGAGTCCCGGACAGGCCCTTTCCTCGACGAGCAGTACTTC.

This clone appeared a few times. The CDR3 sequence: CASSLRLAGAYEQFF. In nucleotides, the CDR3 is TGTGCCAGCAGCCTACGACTAGCGGGGGCCTATGAGCAGTTCTTC. The chain joins TRBV11-2 to TRBJ2-1; 12 nucleotides align to TRBD2. With 5 bases clipped from V and 8 bases from J, the junction kept 7 bases outside the gene matches. The CDR3 covers 15 residues. CDR1 and CDR2 (germline): SGHAT, FQNNGV.

Here the CDR3 reads CASSARRGDPYEQYF. The DNA for the CDR3 is TGTGCCAGCAGTGCCCGGCGGGGGGATCCCTACGAGCAGTACTTC. The chain links TRBV6-6 to TRBJ2-7, with 8 bases matching TRBD2. The CDR3 totals 15 residues. The germline gives CDR1 MNHNY, CDR2 SVGAGI (reference sequence). J lost 2 bases, V lost 5 bases, and 8 bases had no gene match.